This TCR beta chain was retrieved from a study of Ad26.COV2.S vaccination and SARS-CoV-2 variants. Study-wide context: Once, or twice with 56 days between doses, Ad26.COV2.S was given intramuscularly. Findings and limits, study-wide: A substantial breadth of spike-specific CD8+ and CD4+ T cell responses after vaccination has been reported. Similar non-spike TCR breadth was seen in vaccine and placebo recipients.

The ends were cut back, 6 bases at V and 2 bases at J, with 7 bases in the middle. CDR1 and CDR2 from the germline V gene are SGHTA and FQGNSA. CDR3 length: 12 residues. This table comes from immunoSEQ multiplex PCR, and its TCRdb copy is limited to in-frame clones, with some not included. Here the sample spans 300,000 to 350,000 clones, roughly 90% being singletons. On this clone: Its antigen is still unknown.

Treatment denoted: some 20 received Ad26.COV2.S at low or high dose, single or two shots; 5 received placebo; per-sample allocation not given. The samples date from day 63 after the first vaccine or placebo injection. Donor was an adult aged 18-55 years in Boston. The starting material was peripheral blood, obtained in a trial of Ad26.COV2.S vaccine versus placebo. The rearrangement joins TRBV7-2 to TRBJ1-2; D gene uncertain. The clonotype was recovered from a person aged 18 to 59 who received the Ad26.COV2.S COVID-19 vaccine or a placebo. This chain's CDR3 is CASRPWNYGYTF. The CDR3 nucleotides read TGTGCCAGCAGACCTTGGAACTATGGCTACACCTTC.